These T cell receptor beta chains were read from a single sample in a study of blood T cell repertoires in COVID-19. The method was immunoSEQ multiplex PCR; TCRdb's version includes in-frame clones alone and lacks a portion of them. The data contain 200,000 to 300,000 clones, 84% of them singletons. The sequencing input was peripheral blood. The receptors here all came from a human donor in a cohort sampled during active COVID-19. The CDR3 runs from the conserved cysteine through the conserved F or W. A D gene is named only where the DNA matches it firmly. Some rows mark clone size as missing; the rest say once, few, many or name a class of expanded clone.

D gene,V gene,J gene,clone size,CDR3 DNA,CDR3 protein
TRBD2,TRBV19,TRBJ2-3,-,TGTGCCAGTAGTATCCCGAGAAGCGGGAGGGCCGGAGATACGCAGTATTTT,CASSIPRSGRAGDTQYF
-,TRBV19,TRBJ2-3,-,TGTGCCAGTAGTATAGGGACAGTCAGCACAGATACGCAGTATTTT,CASSIGTVSTDTQYF
TRBD2,TRBV13,TRBJ2-7,-,TGTGCCAGCAGGATGGCGGGAGCTTCCTACGAGCAGTACTTC,CASRMAGASYEQYF
TRBD1,TRBV9,TRBJ1-1,-,TGTGCCAGCAGCCCCTCGAAGACAGGGGAGTCCACTGAAGCTTTCTTT,CASSPSKTGESTEAFF
-,TRBV4-2,TRBJ1-2,-,TGTGCCAGCAGCCGAGAGATGGAGACAGGTGCTTGGAGCTATGGCTACACCTTC,CASSREMETGAWSYGYTF
-,TRBV7-9,TRBJ1-1,few,TGTGCCAGCAGCTTAGTCCTGGGAGGGACTGAAGCTTTCTTT,CASSLVLGGTEAFF
TRBD2,TRBV27,TRBJ2-3,few,TGTGCCAGCAGTTTACAGGCGGGGGGGCCCGGGAATACGCAGTATTTT,CASSLQAGGPGNTQYF
TRBD1,TRBV9,TRBJ2-1,-,TGTGCCAGCAGCCAAGACTGGGCAGGGGGCTACAATGAGCAGTTCTTC,CASSQDWAGGYNEQFF
TRBD2,TRBV6-1,TRBJ2-5,-,TGTGCCAGCAGTGAAATCGCTAGCGGGAGCTCTTACCAAGAGACCCAGTACTTC,CASSEIASGSSYQETQYF
TRBD2,TRBV5-1,TRBJ2-2,once,TGCGCCAGCGGCCGGACTAGCGGGGCGAACACCGGGGAGCTGTTTTTT,CASGRTSGANTGELFF
-,TRBV7-2,TRBJ1-2,-,TGTGCCAGCAGCTTAAGACAGGACATCTATGGCTACACCTTC,CASSLRQDIYGYTF
-,TRBV7-2,TRBJ1-2,-,TGTGCCAGCAGCTACCCACCCCCAGGTACCTATGGCTACACCTTC,CASSYPPPGTYGYTF
-,TRBV7-2,TRBJ2-7,-,TGTGCCAGCAGCTTAGCGAACAGGAACTACGAGCAGTACTTC,CASSLANRNYEQYF
-,TRBV11-2,TRBJ2-7,-,TGTGCCAGCAGGTCTAGTTTCGAGCAGTACTTC,CASRSSFEQYF
-,TRBV3-1/TRBV3-2,TRBJ2-5,-,TGTGCCAGCAGCCACACCGACAGTAAAGAGACCCAGTACTTC,CASSHTDSKETQYF
TRBD2,TRBV6-5,TRBJ2-2,few,TGTGCCAGCAGCTGGACTAGCACTACCGGGGAGCTGTTTTTT,CASSWTSTTGELFF
-,TRBV9,TRBJ2-3,-,TGTGCCAGCAGCGTAGGACTGGCCACGGATACGCAGTATTTT,CASSVGLATDTQYF
-,TRBV5-1,TRBJ1-5,few,TGCGCCAGCAGCTTAGGGGTTGATCAGCCCCAGCATTTT,CASSLGVDQPQHF
-,TRBV7-8,TRBJ1-4,once,TGTGCCAGCAGCTTATGGGGGGGCGATGAAAAACTGTTTTTT,CASSLWGGDEKLFF
TRBD1,TRBV5-4,TRBJ1-2,-,TGTGCCAGCAGCCTGGGACAGGGGGTCGGGGGCTACACCTTC,CASSLGQGVGGYTF
-,TRBV29-1,TRBJ2-7,-,TGCAGCGTTGTTAGCAGGGCTTCCGAGCAGTACTTC,CSVVSRASEQYF
-,TRBV4-1,TRBJ2-1,-,TGCGCCAGCAGCCTAGGGAAGGCTAGGGCAGGGAATGAGCAGTTCTTC,CASSLGKARAGNEQFF
TRBD2,TRBV2,TRBJ2-3,once,TGTGCCAGCAGGGGTACGGCGGGGGGGACAGATACGCAGTATTTT,CASRGTAGGTDTQYF
-,TRBV18,TRBJ1-5,many,TGTGCCAGCTCACCGGCGGGGGGTAGCAATCAGCCCCAGCATTTT,CASSPAGGSNQPQHF
-,TRBV29-1,TRBJ1-1,-,TGCAGCGTTGAAACAGGCTTGAACACTGAAGCTTTCTTT,CSVETGLNTEAFF
-,TRBV4-2,TRBJ2-1,-,TGTGCCAGCAGCCAAGAACAGGAAAGCTCCTACAATGAGCAGTTCTTC,CASSQEQESSYNEQFF